This TCR beta chain was identified in a study of blood T cell repertoires in COVID-19 (dated by TCRdb to between 2020 and 2021). Regarding the research as a whole: Samples from collaborators originated in the United States, Italy and Spain and spanned both the acute and convalescent phases of COVID-19. The prospective study material was composed of cDNA or gDNA derived from T cells, B-cell-depleted T cells, or PBMCs. The dataset comprised deeply sampled blood TCRbeta repertoires from subjects exposed to, actively infected with, or recovered from COVID-19. The repertoires were released in a freely available public database intended as a resource for research on the immune response to SARS-CoV-2. The samples were drawn from the first 160 participants of the ongoing ImmuneRACE study and from over 950 subjects provided by 6 global collaborators. A de-identified subject ID, COVID-19 status, age in years and sex were almost always included in the sample metadata. HLA class I and class II types, where available, came from metadata supplied by the sample provider rather than from assay-based typing. Beyond this particular receptor, the publication reports: The quantity of clinical and demographic metadata differed by source and by participant and was supplied without curation.

Whole blood was collected in K2EDTA tubes by collaborating institutions according to the institutions' own protocols. For TCRbeta analysis, collaborators shipped samples as frozen whole blood, isolated PBMCs, or DNA extracted from either of those sample types. The immunoSEQ Assay, a bias-controlled multiplex PCR, was used to amplify TCRbeta CDR3 regions from genomic DNA. Per the source publication's procedure: The number of nucleated cells in each sample was estimated from the amplification of reference gene primers within the assay. To quantify the absolute abundance of each unique TCRbeta CDR3 rearrangement, sequence reads were collapsed and filtered. Productive Simpson clonality was computed per sample as the square root of Simpson's diversity index over productive rearrangements. TCRdb took over this immuneACCESS table, retaining in-frame rearrangements with V and J assigned. Such tables are incomplete; in checked studies, under half of the missing clones stem from an unresolved V gene, and the remainder is unexplained. That table gives V, J and clone size, and the DNA gave D and trimming. Across this sample there are 30,000 to 40,000 clones, with about 89% seen only once. The leading ten clones occupy under 15% of the sample.

Concerning this clone itself: Its recognized antigen is unknown. No quality values exist for individual bases; no much larger clone is one base distant.

Sequenced sample: peripheral blood. The TCR originated in a man in his sixties or seventies with active COVID-19.

The CDR3 region reads CASSEDRLGYGYTF. The nucleotide sequence reads as follows: TGTGCCAGCAGTGAAGACAGGCTCGGCTATGGCTACACCTTC. This receptor chain uses TRBV2 and TRBJ1-2; TRBD1 could be the D gene, as 5 bases match. CDR1 and CDR2 were assigned from the germline V gene as SNHLY and FYNNEI. Taken from cysteine to phenylalanine, the CDR3 has 14 residues. CDR3 DNA only is kept here, 42 bases in frame from base 1. V was cut back by 1 base and J by 4 bases, leaving a gap of 10 bases between them.